This T cell receptor beta chain was documented in a study of response to subunit inactivated influenza vaccine. MiXCR, applied by TCRdb to the RT-PCR reads, yields one record per CDR3 protein. Of a few hundred thousand distinct CDR3 sequences detected, 11% to 15% appear once; the ten largest clones hold roughly 10%. This CDR3 region has 13 residues. Germline-derived CDR1 and CDR2 are SEHNR and FQNEAQ (reference sequence). The V and J ends lost 3 bases and 4 bases respectively, with 9 bases between them. The sample holds many counts of this clonotype. The antigen remains unidentified. General study results and limits: The study's authors posited that every seasonal influenza vaccination enlists few new T cells.

The sequence came from a man aged 50 or older who received an inactivated influenza vaccine. Source: PBMCs from blood, taken 11 to 12 days after vaccination. The gene calls are TRBV7-9 and TRBJ1-1; D possibly corresponds to TRBD1 (5 bases). The CDR3 sequence is CASSFVGGTEAFF. The DNA for the CDR3 is TGTGCCAGCAGCTTCGTGGGGGGCACTGAAGCTTTCTTT.